This T cell receptor beta chain was retrieved from a study of T cell responses to AZD1222 COVID-19 vaccine (dated by TCRdb to about 2021). For context, the study as a whole: AZD1222 recipients given second doses at about 4 weeks or at about 12 weeks were pooled, since spike-specific TCR depth and breadth were not found to differ between the two schedules. Trial participants were enrolled into age subgroups of 18-55, 56-69 and 70-plus years, which contained approximately 150, 28 and 58 TCR-sequenced participants, respectively. TCR sequencing covered about 230 trial participants: 200 to 220 given two doses of AZD1222 and approximately 26 given two doses of MenACWY control vaccine.

Comment on this clone: What this receptor recognizes is not known. Base qualities are not at hand, and no much larger clone is one base apart.

The CDR3 contains 15 residues, cysteine and phenylalanine counted. Of the read, only the CDR3 DNA is kept; its 45 bases are in frame from base 1. The germline V gene (reference sequence) provides CDR1 LGHDT and CDR2 YNNKEL. Cut back by 4 bases and 4 bases, the V and J ends lie 16 bases apart. The full study reports these points: Participants were mostly white British and included more females than males, and it was suggested by the authors that clonal diversity may have been underestimated. The 56-69-year group was small, and its depth increase did not reach significance, likely because of low power. A significant rise in spike-specific TCR breadth and depth was observed after two AZD1222 doses relative to day 0 and relative to MenACWY recipients. CD4 TCRs associated with the vaccine covered the entire spike protein, and the dominant responses were in regions 160-218 and 743-854. Because no day 14 peak-response samples were available, the repertoires could be characterized only after the peak T cell response. Nearly half of unique spike-specific TCRs reportedly recognized epitopes outside regions mutated in the B.1.351 and B.1.1.7 variants. Conclusions about previously exposed vaccinees were limited because only a handful of AZD1222 recipients were SARS-CoV-2 seropositive at baseline.

The CDR3 regions of human TCRbeta chains were analyzed by immunosequencing. For the original study's pipeline: Repertoire TCRs were matched against a reference library of SARS-CoV-2-specific TCRs generated with the MIRA antigen-specificity platform. Breadth meant the fraction of unique TCRs that were SARS-CoV-2-associated, whereas depth meant the fraction of total T cells that were SARS-CoV-2-associated. Each spike-specific TCR was assigned to its reactive spike region and to a CD4 or CD8 class using the MIRA data. Log10-transformed breadth and depth values were compared by one-way ANOVA with Sidak's multiple comparisons tests. In TCRdb, the immuneACCESS table is reduced to in-frame sequences with V and J assigned. These tables do not hold every clone; where another copy was compared, an unresolved V gene accounts for under half, and the others remain unexplained. The D gene and trimming were derived from the DNA, and the V and J assignments and clone size from that table. This sample holds approximately 130,000 clones; roughly 93% were observed only once. The ten largest clones add up to approximately 3.1% of the sample.

The sample's time point label, in plain terms: baseline before first vaccination. Vaccinee samples were obtained from the UK trials COV001 and COV002, which included a single-blind randomized controlled phase 2/3 trial of AZD1222 (ChAdOx1 nCoV-19) in healthy adults. For TCRbeta chain sequencing, PBMC samples were collected from trial participants at day 0 and at day 28 after the second dose. This receptor was taken from an adult in good health. The chain was built from TRBV3-1 (or the pseudogene TRBV3-2) and TRBJ1-2, with no confident D gene call. The sample in question was peripheral blood, obtained on day 0 of AZD1222 vaccination. CDR3 protein: CASSPRAQESYGYTF. The DNA is TGTGCCAGCAGCCCGAGGGCCCAGGAGAGCTATGGCTACACCTTC.